The 14 T cell receptor beta chains listed next were all sequenced from one sample in a study of Ad26.COV2.S vaccination and SARS-CoV-2 variants. Generated by immunoSEQ multiplex PCR, the TCRdb table keeps only in-frame clones and is missing some. Of around 350,000 clones in the sample, around 92% were seen once. The source was peripheral blood, collected after recovery from COVID-19. These receptors came from a human donor who had recovered from COVID-19.

This rearrangement joins TRBV14 to TRBJ2-3, with D possibly matching TRBD2 (6 bases). Trimming shortened V by 2 bases and J by 4 bases, and 13 bases separated the two germline ends. CDR1 SGHDN and CDR2 FVKESK come from the germline V gene. The CDR3 is 15 amino acids. Written as DNA, the CDR3 is TGTGCCAGCAGCCAAATGGGGAGGACCGCAGATACGCAGTATTTT. It specifies CASSQMGRTADTQYF. The full variable domain, its missing parts supplied by reference TRBV14 and TRBJ2-3, is EAGVTQFPSHSVIEKGQTVTLRCDPISGHDNLYWYRRVMGKEIKFLLHFVKESKQDESGMPNNRFLAERTGGTYSTLKVQPAELEDSGVYFCASSQMGRTADTQYFGPGTRLTVL.

The V and J genes are TRBV3-1 (or the pseudogene TRBV3-2) and TRBJ1-2; D gene ambiguous. Trimming stripped 1 base from V and 6 bases from J, with 18 bases between. Germline V gene sequence: CDR1 LGHDT, CDR2 YNNKEL (reference sequence). The CDR3 extends over 16 amino acids. CDR3 sequence reads: CASSQGWSPRWNGYTF. CDR3 DNA sequence: TGTGCCAGCAGCCAAGGGTGGTCCCCCCGATGGAATGGCTACACCTTC.

The table lists this clone with a few counts. The chain recombines TRBV6-1 with TRBJ2-2; the D is unclear. The V end lost 1 base, the J end lost 6 bases, and 6 bases lay between the germline ends. The CDR3 contains 13 residues. Germline assignment: CDR1 MNHNS and CDR2 SASEGT. The CDR3 coding sequence is TGTGCCAGCAGTGAAGGGTGGGCCGGGGAGCTGTTTTTT. It codes for CASSEGWAGELFF.

The V and J genes are TRBV7-9 and TRBJ1-2, with TRBD1 as a possible D gene (5 bases). Germline V gene lookup returns CDR1 SEHNR and CDR2 FQNEAQ (reference sequence). The V end was cut by 1 base, the J end by 4 bases, with 13 bases between. The CDR3 runs to 15 residues. CDR3 loop: CASSLVAGNFYGYTF. The CDR3 DNA reads as TGTGCCAGCAGCTTAGTGGCAGGGAATTTCTATGGCTACACCTTC. Based on the CDR3 plus reference TRBV7-9 and TRBJ1-2, the full variable domain is DTGVSQNPRHKITKRGQNVTFRCDPISEHNRLYWYRQTLGQGPEFLTYFQNEAQLEKSRLLSDRFSAERPKGSFSTLEIQRTEQGDSAMYLCASSLVAGNFYGYTFGSGTRLTVV.

The chain combines TRBV6-1 with TRBJ2-2, with D perhaps matching TRBD2 (5 bases). CDR1 and CDR2 (germline): MNHNS, SASEGT. This CDR3 has 15 amino acids. Between the trimmed V and J ends, which lost 2 bases and 6 bases, there was a span of 13 bases. CDR3 bases: TGTGCCAGCAGTGAATACCCCCCAGCGGCCGGGGAGCTGTTTTTT. Translating it yields CASSEYPPAAGELFF.

The chain combines TRBV3-1 (or the pseudogene TRBV3-2) with TRBJ1-5, with D unclear. Trimming left V 0 bases short and J 5 bases short, with 11 bases between. The germline gives CDR1 LGHDT, CDR2 YNNKEL (reference sequence). This CDR3 region has 15 residues. The CDR3 here is CASSQDLRTHQPQHF. The CDR3 DNA follows: TGTGCCAGCAGCCAAGATTTGAGGACCCATCAGCCCCAGCATTTT.

The chain links TRBV20-1 to TRBJ2-3; D gene uncertain. The ends were cut back, 3 bases at V and 3 bases at J, with 7 bases in the middle. The length of the CDR3 is 12 residues. Germline V gene data show CDR1 as DFQATT and CDR2 as SNEGSKA (reference sequence). This CDR3 reads CSASPGTDTQYF. CDR3 DNA sequence: TGCAGTGCTAGTCCCGGGACAGATACGCAGTATTTT.

The J gene is TRBJ1-2, the V gene TRBV20-1; D might be TRBD1 (5 bases). Trimming cost V 3 bases and J 6 bases, with 11 bases left between them. Germline V gene sequence: CDR1 DFQATT, CDR2 SNEGSKA (reference sequence). The CDR3 has 12 amino acids. The CDR3 DNA reads TGCAGTGCTAGTAGACAGAACGATGGCTACACCTTC. It specifies CSASRQNDGYTF.

The sample holds one count of this clone. V usage is TRBV11-2 and J usage is TRBJ1-6; D is uncertain. This CDR3 region has 14 residues. The V gene lost 3 bases and the J gene lost 8 bases, with 11 bases spanning the gap. CDR1 and CDR2 (germline): SGHAT, FQNNGV. In nucleotides, the CDR3 is TGTGCCAGCAGCTTTAGACACTTGGATTCACCCCTCCACTTT. It specifies CASSFRHLDSPLHF.

V is TRBV3-1 (or the pseudogene TRBV3-2) and J is TRBJ1-5; TRBD1 agrees at 11 bases. The CDR3 totals 15 residues. CDR1 LGHDT and CDR2 YNNKEL come from the germline V gene (reference sequence). Trimming removed 3 bases from V and 5 bases from J; junction bases left unmatched: 3. CDR3: CASSQDRGLHQPQHF. CDR3 DNA: TGTGCCAGCAGCCAGGACAGGGGGCTTCATCAGCCCCAGCATTTT.

The genes are TRBV13 and TRBJ1-1; D gene unclear. In germline, CDR1 is PRHDT, CDR2 FYEKMQ (reference sequence). Trimming pared 3 bases from V and 2 bases from J, leaving 7 bases between. The CDR3 sequence is 13 residues long. CDR3: CASSLRVNTEAFF. CDR3 DNA: TGTGCCAGCAGCTTGAGGGTAAACACTGAAGCTTTCTTT.

In this sample, this clone turned up once. J is TRBJ1-1 and V is TRBV6-6, with D possibly TRBD1 on 6 matching bases. V lost 3 bases to trimming and J lost 3 bases, with 8 bases between them. The CDR3 extends over 13 amino acids. CDR1 and CDR2 from the germline V gene are MNHNY and SVGAGI (reference sequence). The CDR3, as DNA: TGTGCCAGCAGTTATAACAGGGACACTGAAGCTTTCTTT. Residues: CASSYNRDTEAFF.

The count of this clone is one. The rearrangement uses TRBV7-9 and TRBJ1-6; a weak D match, TRBD1 (5 bases). Germline lookup yields CDR1 SEHNR and CDR2 FQNEAQ (reference sequence). Trimming cost V 5 bases and J 5 bases, with 10 bases left between them. The CDR3 runs 14 residues. This chain's CDR3 is CASSPTADNSPLHF. The CDR3 DNA is TGTGCCAGCAGCCCGACAGCTGATAATTCACCCCTCCACTTT.

This sequence joins TRBV5-4 and TRBJ1-1; D remains ambiguous. The germline CDR1 and CDR2 sequences are SGHNT and YYREEE (reference sequence). V dropped 2 bases and J dropped 2 bases, with 4 bases sitting between them. This CDR3 has 12 residues. The CDR3 nucleotides read TGTGCCAGCAGCTTCTTAAACACTGAAGCTTTCTTT. Protein: CASSFLNTEAFF. The variable domain in full, with the rest retrieved from reference TRBV5-4 and TRBJ1-1, is ETGVTQSPTHLIKTRGQQVTLRCSSQSGHNTVSWYQQALGQGPQFIFQYYREEENGRGNFPPRFSGLQFPNYSSELNVNALELDDSALYLCASSFLNTEAFFGQGTRLTVV.